The 21 T cell receptor beta chains in this list originate from one sample, sequenced in a study of shared clonotypes between healthy human individuals. Clones were sequenced by immunoSEQ multiplex PCR, and TCRdb holds only the in-frame ones, with some missing. The data show hundreds of thousands of clones, around three quarters seen once. The material sequenced was PBMCs. Receptors originate from a middle-aged woman in good health. Some clones in this sample may be carry-over from other donors' samples.

This rearrangement joins TRBV6-6 to TRBJ2-1, with 13 nucleotides matching TRBD2. Germline CDR1 reads MNHNY; CDR2 reads SVGAGI (reference sequence). CDR3 length equals 15 residues. V was clipped by 6 bases and J by 7 bases; unmatched bases: 6. The CDR3 is CASSPGLAGWNEQFF. The CDR3 DNA follows: TGTGCCAGCAGCCCGGGACTAGCGGGATGGAATGAGCAGTTCTTC.

This chain connects TRBV4-1 to TRBJ1-2; 10 nucleotides align to TRBD1. The CDR3 loop spans 14 amino acids. Germline CDR1 and CDR2: MGHRA and YSYEKL. The V gene end was trimmed by 3 bases and the J gene end by 8 bases; junction bases not matched to a gene: 6. The CDR3 DNA reads as TGCGCCAGCAGCCACCCGACAGGGGGCTTAGGCTACACCTTC. Translation: CASSHPTGGLGYTF.

The rearrangement uses TRBV7-9 and TRBJ1-2; 7 bases agree with TRBD1. V dropped 4 bases and J dropped 4; count of bases not matched to a gene: 6. The CDR3 is 14 amino acids. Germline V gene lookup returns CDR1 SEHNR and CDR2 FQNEAQ (reference sequence). CDR3: CASSSGTVRYGYTF. CDR3 sequence (DNA): TGTGCCAGCAGCTCCGGGACAGTGCGCTATGGCTACACCTTC. Drawing the rest from reference TRBV7-9 and TRBJ1-2, the complete variable domain is DTGVSQNPRHKITKRGQNVTFRCDPISEHNRLYWYRQTLGQGPEFLTYFQNEAQLEKSRLLSDRFSAERPKGSFSTLEIQRTEQGDSAMYLCASSSGTVRYGYTFGSGTRLTVV.

This chain links TRBV19 with TRBJ2-4; TRBD2 is a possible D gene (5 bases). Germline V gives CDR1 LNHDA, CDR2 SQIVND (reference sequence). V was clipped by 5 bases and J by 9 bases, with 14 bases between them. The CDR3 consists of 13 residues. The CDR3 reads CASSFGISPIQYF. CDR3 sequence (DNA): TGTGCCAGTAGTTTCGGGATCTCTCCCATTCAGTACTTC.

This chain links TRBV28 with TRBJ2-6, with 10 bases identical to TRBD1. Germline V CDR1 and CDR2: MDHEN, SYDVKM. This CDR3 is built from 15 residues. J was trimmed by 10 bases and V by 4 bases; bases with no gene match: 7. This chain's CDR3 is CASSSLTGGRNVLTF. CDR3 bases: TGTGCCAGCAGTTCCCTGACAGGGGGCAGAAACGTCCTGACTTTC.

This chain links TRBV27 with TRBJ2-2; tentatively, D is TRBD1 or TRBD2 (5 bases each). This CDR3 contains 14 residues. Germline CDR1 is MNHEY and CDR2 is SMNVEV (reference sequence). V lost 2 bases and J lost 5, with 9 bases in between. This CDR3 is CASSLVGTTGELFF. The CDR3 nucleotides read TGTGCCAGCAGTTTAGTAGGGACGACCGGGGAGCTGTTTTTT.

The J gene is TRBJ2-7, the V gene TRBV2, with a tentative D call TRBD1 (5 bases). Germline V lookup: CDR1 SNHLY, CDR2 FYNNEI. The CDR3 spans 12 residues. V was shortened by 6 bases and J by 4 bases, with 10 bases between the two germline ends. The chain's CDR3 is CASRAGPYEQYF. As DNA, the CDR3 is TGTGCCAGCAGGGCAGGGCCGTACGAGCAGTACTTC.

This rearrangement joins TRBV10-3 to TRBJ1-5; D uncertain. CDR1 ENHRY and CDR2 SYGVKD come from the germline V gene. CDR3 length equals 14 residues. The V end lost 0 bases, the J end lost 7 bases, and 10 bases lay between the germline ends. CDR3 in DNA: TGTGCCATCAGTGAGTCCTTACAACAGCAGCCCCAGCATTTT. Amino acids: CAISESLQQQPQHF.

The table lists this clone with a few counts. The same CDR3 also results from other DNA sequences found in this sample. The chain employs TRBV4-1 and TRBJ1-1; D gene ambiguous. The length of the CDR3 is 17 residues. V lost 5 bases and J lost 0, with 19 bases in between. Germline assignment: CDR1 MGHRA and CDR2 YSYEKL. This chain's CDR3 is CASSSKSQGRMNTEAFF. The CDR3 DNA is TGCGCCAGCAGCTCTAAGTCACAAGGGCGCATGAACACTGAAGCTTTCTTT.

About this clone: It may be a read error: a sequence one base away is much more abundant. The rearrangement uses TRBV11-3 and TRBJ2-3; TRBD2 might be the D (6 bases). V lost 8 bases, J lost 0 bases, and 9 bases lay in between. Germline V gene data show CDR1 as SGHNT and CDR2 as YENEEA. The CDR3 contains 13 residues. DNA of the CDR3: TGTGCCAGCCGCGGGGCTAGCACAGATACGCAGTATTTT. Translation gives CASRGASTDTQYF.

V is TRBV7-9 and J is TRBJ2-3; no clear D gene. V dropped 9 bases and J dropped 5 bases, with 12 bases sitting between them. The germline V gene encodes CDR1 SEHNR and CDR2 FQNEAQ (reference sequence). The CDR3 covers 12 residues. The CDR3 DNA is TGTGCCAGTGACCGGAGAGGAGATACGCAGTATTTT. It codes for CASDRRGDTQYF.

The V call is TRBV28, the J call TRBJ2-1; perhaps D is TRBD1 or TRBD2 (5 bases each). This CDR3 contains 16 residues. Germline CDR1 reads MDHEN; CDR2 reads SYDVKM. V lost 6 bases, J lost 0 bases, and 15 bases lay in between. This CDR3 reads CASRHQRGHSYNEQFF. In nucleotides, the CDR3 is TGTGCCAGCAGACATCAGAGGGGCCACTCCTACAATGAGCAGTTCTTC.

This clone occurred many times. This CDR3 is also generated by other DNA sequences in the sample. The rearrangement links TRBV4-3 to TRBJ2-7; 7 bases align to TRBD1. This CDR3 spans 15 amino acids. CDR1 LGHNA and CDR2 YSLEER come from the germline V gene. The trim removed 0 bases at V and 4 bases at J, leaving 6 bases unmatched. CDR3 amino acids: CASSQETGNLYEQYF. The CDR3, as DNA: TGCGCCAGCAGCCAAGAGACAGGGAATCTATACGAGCAGTACTTC.

The J gene is TRBJ2-1, the V gene TRBV5-4, with 10 bases aligning to TRBD2. Trimming at V came to 4 bases and at J to 9 bases, leaving 13 bases not matched to a gene. Germline-derived CDR1 and CDR2 are SGHNT and YYREEE (reference sequence). The CDR3 has 16 amino acids. The CDR3 protein is CASSARSGTSAVEQFF. The DNA of the CDR3 is TGTGCCAGCAGCGCACGATCCGGGACTAGCGCCGTTGAGCAGTTCTTC.

V gene TRBV7-2 combines with J gene TRBJ1-5; possibly TRBD1 for D (5 bases). Per the germline V gene, CDR1 is SGHTA and CDR2 is FQGNSA. V lost 1 base to trimming and J lost 4 bases, with 14 bases between them. This CDR3 has 16 amino acids. CDR3 region: CASSLGHSGTNQPQHF. CDR3 nucleotides: TGTGCCAGCAGCTTAGGTCACTCCGGGACGAATCAGCCCCAGCATTTT. Supplemented by reference TRBV7-2 and TRBJ1-5, the full variable domain reads GAGVSQSPSNKVTEKGKDVELRCDPISGHTALYWYRQSLGQGLEFLIYFQGNSAPDKSGLPSDRFSAERTGGSVSTLTIQRTQQEDSAVYLCASSLGHSGTNQPQHFGDGTRLSIL.

This clone has just a few counts. This sample includes further DNA sequences coding for the same CDR3. The CDR3 DNA reads TGTGCCAGCTCACCATCAGCGAACACAGATACGCAGTATTTT. It codes for CASSPSANTDTQYF. The rearrangement links TRBV18 to TRBJ2-3, with D unresolved. The CDR3 contains 14 residues. V was clipped by 2 bases and J by 2 bases, with 8 bases between them. The germline V gene encodes CDR1 KGHSH and CDR2 LQKENI.

DNA for the CDR3: TGTGCCAGCAGTCCCAGGGTTGGAGAAAAACTGTTTTTT. This sequence encodes CASSPRVGEKLFF. The V gene is TRBV6-1, the J gene TRBJ1-4; D is possibly TRBD1 (5 bases). Trimming took off 5 bases at V and 8 bases at J, with 12 bases between the two ends. CDR1 and CDR2 from the germline V gene are MNHNS and SASEGT. The CDR3 has 13 amino acids.

This rearrangement joins TRBV28 to TRBJ2-7; D call uncertain. Germline V gene sequence: CDR1 MDHEN, CDR2 SYDVKM. V was trimmed by 3 bases and J by 4 bases, leaving 13 bases between them. This CDR3 spans 14 amino acids. The chain's CDR3 is CASSFARGRYEQYF. The CDR3, as DNA: TGTGCCAGCAGTTTTGCTAGAGGCCGTTACGAGCAGTACTTC.

This clone turned up a few times. A far larger clone is just one base off, so this is likely a read error. CDR3 nucleotide sequence: TGCAGCGTGTCGCGACAGGGCGTAGCTTTCTTT. It specifies CSVSRQGVAFF. The chain carries TRBV29-1 and TRBJ1-1; 7 positions match TRBD1. Germline CDR1 SQVTM, CDR2 ANQGSEA. Germline trimming cut 6 bases from V and 10 bases from J; bases unmatched to any gene: 8. The CDR3 is made up of 11 amino acids.

This chain uses TRBV7-2 with TRBJ2-7; 8 bases match TRBD1. The CDR3 length is 14 residues. V shed 2 bases, J shed 5 bases, and the junction held 5 bases outside the gene matches. Per the germline V gene, CDR1 is SGHTA and CDR2 is FQGNSA. The DNA of the CDR3 is TGTGCCAGCAGCTTAACAACAGGGGGTAACGAGCAGTACTTC. This sequence encodes CASSLTTGGNEQYF.

The chain has TRBV5-6 and TRBJ2-5; the D gene is possibly TRBD1 (5 bases). The CDR3 is made up of 16 amino acids. Trimming removed 0 bases from V and 0 bases from J, with 12 bases in between. Germline values: CDR1 SGHDT, CDR2 YYEEEE. CDR3 nucleotide sequence: TGTGCCAGCAGCTTGGCCAGGGTTCTGTACCAAGAGACCCAGTACTTC. Residues: CASSLARVLYQETQYF.